These 6 T cell receptor beta chains were sequenced from one sample in a study of cytomegalovirus exposure and HLA in healthy donors. The PCR contained 60 Vbeta and 13 Jbeta primers. Sequenced by immunoSEQ multiplex PCR; TCRdb stores in-frame clones only, minus some. The sample includes 150,000 to 190,000 clones, approximately 86% of them seen just once. Source material: PBMCs. Source of these receptors: a woman in her forties or fifties in good health and CMV-seropositive.

This clone occurred once. The rearrangement uses TRBV5-6 and TRBJ2-1; TRBD1 matches 9 bases. Germline V gene sequence: CDR1 SGHDT, CDR2 YYEEEE. V lost 1 base to trimming and J lost 4 bases; unmatched junction nucleotides: 15. This CDR3 comprises 19 residues. This CDR3 is CASSLLDRGDWETYNEQFF. The CDR3 coding sequence is TGTGCCAGCAGCTTGTTGGACAGGGGCGATTGGGAAACATACAATGAGCAGTTCTTC.

Here the CDR3 reads CASSRAGIGYTF. In DNA, the CDR3 is TGTGCCAGTAGTCGGGCAGGGATTGGCTACACCTTC. J is TRBJ1-2 and V is TRBV19, with D maybe TRBD1 (5 bases). The CDR3 length is 12 residues. Trimming shortened V by 5 bases and J by 7 bases, and 11 bases separated the two germline ends. Germline values: CDR1 LNHDA, CDR2 SQIVND (reference sequence).

The J gene is TRBJ2-7, the V gene TRBV6-1; 10 positions match TRBD1. Germline V gene lookup returns CDR1 MNHNS and CDR2 SASEGT. This CDR3 region has 16 residues. The J segment lost 6 bases and the V segment lost 2 bases, leaving 10 bases of the junction unmatched. CDR3 region: CASSEIPGQGLLEQYF. CDR3 sequence (DNA): TGTGCCAGCAGTGAAATACCGGGACAGGGGCTGCTCGAGCAGTACTTC.

J is TRBJ1-2 and V is TRBV18, with TRBD1 identical over 7 bases. The ends lost 1 base at V and 2 bases at J; junction bases unmatched: 1. CDR3 length: 14 residues. CDR1 is KGHSH, CDR2 LQKENI, per germline. The CDR3 nucleotides are TGTGCCAGCTCACCACAGGGACAGAACTATGGCTACACCTTC. Encoded protein: CASSPQGQNYGYTF.

CDR3 in DNA: TGCAGCGTCCAAGCGGGCCAAGACGCAGATACGCAGTATTTT. Encoded protein: CSVQAGQDADTQYF. The chain combines TRBV29-1 with TRBJ2-3, with D possibly TRBD2 on 6 matching bases. CDR3 size: 14 residues. V gave up 6 bases and J gave up 4 bases, with 17 bases separating them. Germline V lookup: CDR1 SQVTM, CDR2 ANQGSEA.

There are a few counts of this clone. This rearrangement joins TRBV10-2 to TRBJ1-1; 10 bases agree with TRBD1. Germline V CDR1 and CDR2: WSHSY, SAAADI. The CDR3 contains 14 residues. Germline trimming cut 6 bases from V and 4 bases from J; bases unmatched to any gene: 5. The CDR3, as DNA: TGCGCCAGCAGAGGACAGGGGGTGGGCACTGAAGCTTTCTTT. Translation gives CASRGQGVGTEAFF.